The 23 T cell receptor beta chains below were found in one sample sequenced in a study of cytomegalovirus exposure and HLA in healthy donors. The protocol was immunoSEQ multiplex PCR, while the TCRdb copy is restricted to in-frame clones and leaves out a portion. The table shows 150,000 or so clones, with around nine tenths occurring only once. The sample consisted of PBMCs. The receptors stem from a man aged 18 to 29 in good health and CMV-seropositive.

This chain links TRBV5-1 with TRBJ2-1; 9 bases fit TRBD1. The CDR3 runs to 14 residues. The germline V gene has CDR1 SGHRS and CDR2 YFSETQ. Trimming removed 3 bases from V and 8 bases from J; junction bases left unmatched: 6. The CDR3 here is CASSSGQGQDEQFF. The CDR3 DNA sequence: TGCGCCAGCAGCTCGGGACAGGGTCAAGATGAGCAGTTCTTC.

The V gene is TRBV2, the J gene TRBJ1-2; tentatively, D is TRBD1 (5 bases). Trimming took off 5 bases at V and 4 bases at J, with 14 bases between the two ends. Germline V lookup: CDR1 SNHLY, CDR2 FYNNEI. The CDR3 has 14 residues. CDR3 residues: CASSPQQGLYGYTF. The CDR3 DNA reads TGTGCCAGCAGTCCCCAGCAGGGTCTCTATGGCTACACCTTC.

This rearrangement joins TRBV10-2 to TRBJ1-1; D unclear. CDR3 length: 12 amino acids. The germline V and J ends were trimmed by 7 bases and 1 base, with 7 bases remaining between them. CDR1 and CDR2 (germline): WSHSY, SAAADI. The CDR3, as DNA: TGCGCCAGCACCGAGGGGAACACTGAAGCTTTCTTT. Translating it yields CASTEGNTEAFF.

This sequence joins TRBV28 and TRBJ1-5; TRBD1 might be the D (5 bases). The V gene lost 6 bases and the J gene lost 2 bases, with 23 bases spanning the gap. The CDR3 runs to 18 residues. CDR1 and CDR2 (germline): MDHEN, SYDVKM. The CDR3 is CASSLIRRGRYRNQPQHF. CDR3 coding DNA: TGTGCCAGCAGCCTAATTCGGAGGGGAAGATATCGCAATCAGCCCCAGCATTTT.

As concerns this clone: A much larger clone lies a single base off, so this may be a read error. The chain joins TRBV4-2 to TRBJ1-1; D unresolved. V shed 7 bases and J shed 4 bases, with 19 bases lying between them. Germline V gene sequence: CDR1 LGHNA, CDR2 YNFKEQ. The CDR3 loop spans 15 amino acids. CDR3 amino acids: CASNPYGGAGTEAFF. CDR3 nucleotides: TGTGCCAGCAACCCCTATGGAGGCGCCGGCACTGAAGCTTTCTTT.

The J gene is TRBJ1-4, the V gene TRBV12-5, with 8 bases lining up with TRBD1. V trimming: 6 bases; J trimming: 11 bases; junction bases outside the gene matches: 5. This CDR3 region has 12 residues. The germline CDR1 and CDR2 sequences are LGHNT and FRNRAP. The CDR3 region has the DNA TGTGCTAGTGGGCAGGGGGCCGAGAAACTGTTTTTT. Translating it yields CASGQGAEKLFF.

The CDR3 sequence: CASSVWDSSGNTIYF. CDR3 DNA: TGTGCCAGCAGCGTTTGGGACAGCTCTGGAAACACCATATATTTT. The gene calls are TRBV9 and TRBJ1-3; 7 nucleotides align to TRBD1. The CDR3 has 15 amino acids. Germline CDR1 reads SGDLS; CDR2 reads YYNGEE. Trimming at V came to 2 bases and at J to 0 bases, leaving 2 bases not matched to a gene. Together with reference TRBV9 and TRBJ1-3, the CDR3 gives the full variable domain: DSGVTQTPKHLITATGQRVTLRCSPRSGDLSVYWYQQSLDQGLQFLIQYYNGEERAKGNILERFSAQQFPDLHSELNLSSLELGDSALYFCASSVWDSSGNTIYFGEGSWLTVV.

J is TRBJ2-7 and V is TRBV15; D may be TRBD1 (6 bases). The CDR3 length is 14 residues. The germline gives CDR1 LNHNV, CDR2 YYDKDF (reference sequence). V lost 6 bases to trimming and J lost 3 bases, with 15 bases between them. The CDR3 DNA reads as TGTGCCACCAGGAGGGGGTTGGGCCGCTACGAGCAGTACTTC. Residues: CATRRGLGRYEQYF.

The CDR3 DNA reads as TGTGCCAGCAGCTTTGGGACAGTGAACACTGAAGCTTTCTTT. This encodes CASSFGTVNTEAFF. The chain carries TRBV7-2 and TRBJ1-1; 7 nucleotides align to TRBD1. Germline values: CDR1 SGHTA, CDR2 FQGNSA. This CDR3 region has 14 residues. The trim removed 3 bases at V and 0 bases at J, leaving 1 base unmatched.

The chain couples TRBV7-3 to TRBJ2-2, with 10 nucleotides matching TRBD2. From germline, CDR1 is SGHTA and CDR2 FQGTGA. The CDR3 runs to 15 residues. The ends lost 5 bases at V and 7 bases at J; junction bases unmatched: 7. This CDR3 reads CASSPTSGLYGELFF. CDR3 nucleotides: TGTGCCAGCAGCCCGACTAGCGGGTTATACGGGGAGCTGTTTTTT.

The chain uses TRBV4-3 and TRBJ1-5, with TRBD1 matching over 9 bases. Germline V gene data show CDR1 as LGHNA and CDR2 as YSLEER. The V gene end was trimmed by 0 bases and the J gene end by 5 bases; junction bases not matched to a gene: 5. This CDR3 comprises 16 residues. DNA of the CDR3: TGCGCCAGCAGCCAAGATTTGACAGGGGGGTATCAGCCCCAGCATTTT. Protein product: CASSQDLTGGYQPQHF.

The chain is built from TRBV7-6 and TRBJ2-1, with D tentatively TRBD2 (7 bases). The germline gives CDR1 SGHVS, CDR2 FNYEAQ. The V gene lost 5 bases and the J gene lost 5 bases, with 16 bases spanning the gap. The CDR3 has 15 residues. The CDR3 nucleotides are TGTGCCAGCAGCCCAACTGGCGGGGGCCACAATGAGCAGTTCTTC. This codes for CASSPTGGGHNEQFF. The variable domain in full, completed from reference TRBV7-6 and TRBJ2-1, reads GAGVSQSPRYKVTKRGQDVALRCDPISGHVSLYWYRQALGQGPEFLTYFNYEAQQDKSGLPNDRFSAERPEGSISTLTIQRTEQRDSAMYRCASSPTGGGHNEQFFGPGTRLTVL.

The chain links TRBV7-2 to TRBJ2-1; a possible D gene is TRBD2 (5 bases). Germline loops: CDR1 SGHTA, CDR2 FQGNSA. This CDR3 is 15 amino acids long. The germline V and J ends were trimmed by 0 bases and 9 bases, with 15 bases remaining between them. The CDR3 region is CASSLAFGLTSEQFF. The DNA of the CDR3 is TGTGCCAGCAGCTTAGCATTTGGCCTTACTAGTGAGCAGTTCTTC. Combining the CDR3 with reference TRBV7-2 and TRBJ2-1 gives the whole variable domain GAGVSQSPSNKVTEKGKDVELRCDPISGHTALYWYRQSLGQGLEFLIYFQGNSAPDKSGLPSDRFSAERTGGSVSTLTIQRTQQEDSAVYLCASSLAFGLTSEQFFGPGTRLTVL.

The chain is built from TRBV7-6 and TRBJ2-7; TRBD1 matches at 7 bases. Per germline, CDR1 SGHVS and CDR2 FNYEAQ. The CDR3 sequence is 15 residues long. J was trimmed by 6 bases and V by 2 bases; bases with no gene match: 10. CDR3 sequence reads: CASSLFKGAQPEQYF. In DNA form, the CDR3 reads TGTGCCAGCAGCTTATTCAAGGGGGCGCAACCCGAGCAGTACTTC.

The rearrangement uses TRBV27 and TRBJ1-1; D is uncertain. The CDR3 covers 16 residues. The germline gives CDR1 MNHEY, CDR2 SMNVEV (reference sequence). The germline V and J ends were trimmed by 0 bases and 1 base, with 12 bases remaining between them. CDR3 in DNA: TGTGCCAGCAGTTTATCTCCCTTGAGTGCGAACACTGAAGCTTTCTTT. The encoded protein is CASSLSPLSANTEAFF.

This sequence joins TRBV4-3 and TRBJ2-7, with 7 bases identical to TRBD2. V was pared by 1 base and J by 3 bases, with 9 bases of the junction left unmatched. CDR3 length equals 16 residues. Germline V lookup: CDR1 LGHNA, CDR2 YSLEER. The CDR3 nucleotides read TGCGCCAGCAGCCAAGTCCGCGGGACTAACCTCTACGAGCAGTACTTC. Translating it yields CASSQVRGTNLYEQYF.

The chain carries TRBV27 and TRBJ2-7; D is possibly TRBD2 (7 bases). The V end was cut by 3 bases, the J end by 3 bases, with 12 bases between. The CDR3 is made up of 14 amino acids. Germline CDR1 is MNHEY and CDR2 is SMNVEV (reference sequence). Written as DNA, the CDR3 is TGTGCCAGCAGTTTGGGGGCTAGCGGCTACGAGCAGTACTTC. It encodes CASSLGASGYEQYF.

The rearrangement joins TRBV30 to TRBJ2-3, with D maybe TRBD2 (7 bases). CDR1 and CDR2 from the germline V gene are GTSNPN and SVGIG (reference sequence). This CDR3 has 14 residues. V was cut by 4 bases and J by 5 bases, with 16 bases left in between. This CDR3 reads CAWNLGLGGDTQYF. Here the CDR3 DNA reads TGTGCCTGGAATCTAGGACTAGGGGGAGATACGCAGTATTTT. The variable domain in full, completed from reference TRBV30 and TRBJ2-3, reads SQTIHQWPATLVQPVGSPLSLECTVEGTSNPNLYWYRQAAGRGLQLLFYSVGIGQISSEVPQNLSASRPQDRQFILSSKKLLLSDSGFYLCAWNLGLGGDTQYFGPGTRLTVL.

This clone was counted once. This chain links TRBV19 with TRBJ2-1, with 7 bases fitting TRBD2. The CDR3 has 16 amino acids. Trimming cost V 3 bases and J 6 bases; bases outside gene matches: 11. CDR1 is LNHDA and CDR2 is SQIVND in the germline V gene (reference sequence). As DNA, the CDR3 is TGTGCCAGTAGTATGGGGTGGTCTAGCGGACTCAATGAGCAGTTCTTC. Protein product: CASSMGWSSGLNEQFF.

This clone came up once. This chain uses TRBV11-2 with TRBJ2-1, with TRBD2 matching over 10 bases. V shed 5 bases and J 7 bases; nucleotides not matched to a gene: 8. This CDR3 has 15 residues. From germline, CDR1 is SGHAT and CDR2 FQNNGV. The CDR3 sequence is CASSTLAGRLNEQFF. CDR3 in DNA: TGTGCCAGCAGCACACTAGCGGGACGACTGAATGAGCAGTTCTTC.

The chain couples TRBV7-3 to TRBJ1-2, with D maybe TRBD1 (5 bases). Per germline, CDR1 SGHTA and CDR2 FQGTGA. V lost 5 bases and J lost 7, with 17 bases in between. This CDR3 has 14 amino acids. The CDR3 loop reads CASSAAGVGSGYTF. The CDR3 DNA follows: TGTGCCAGCAGCGCTGCGGGGGTAGGGTCTGGCTACACCTTC. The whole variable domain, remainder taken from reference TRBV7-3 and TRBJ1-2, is GAGVSQTPSNKVTEKGKYVELRCDPISGHTALYWYRQSLGQGPEFLIYFQGTGAADDSGLPNDRFFAVRPEGSVSTLKIQRTERGDSAVYLCASSAAGVGSGYTFGSGTRLTVV.

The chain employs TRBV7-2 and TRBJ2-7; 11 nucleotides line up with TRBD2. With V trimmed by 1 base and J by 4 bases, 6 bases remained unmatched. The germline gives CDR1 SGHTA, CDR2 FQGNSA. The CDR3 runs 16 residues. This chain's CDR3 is CASSLGPRLAGYEQYF. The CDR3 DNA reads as TGTGCCAGCAGCTTAGGGCCGAGACTAGCGGGATACGAGCAGTACTTC. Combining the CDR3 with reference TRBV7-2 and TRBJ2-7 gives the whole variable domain GAGVSQSPSNKVTEKGKDVELRCDPISGHTALYWYRQSLGQGLEFLIYFQGNSAPDKSGLPSDRFSAERTGGSVSTLTIQRTQQEDSAVYLCASSLGPRLAGYEQYFGPGTRLTVT.

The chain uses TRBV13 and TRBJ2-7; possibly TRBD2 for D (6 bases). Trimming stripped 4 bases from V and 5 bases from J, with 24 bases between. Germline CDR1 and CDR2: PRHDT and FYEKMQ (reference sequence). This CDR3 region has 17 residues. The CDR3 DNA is TGTGCCAGCAGCTCCTCAGCCGGAGGGGCCGTTCTCAACGAGCAGTACTTC. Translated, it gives CASSSSAGGAVLNEQYF.